The next 30 T cell receptor beta chains were all read from a single sample in a study of blood T cell repertoires in COVID-19. Sequencing used immunoSEQ multiplex PCR; TCRdb keeps in-frame clones, though not all of them. The sample lists about 150,000 clones, around 83% occurring once. The source material was peripheral blood. The receptors shown here come from a woman in her sixties with COVID-19, enrolled during active disease.

V and J are TRBV10-2 and TRBJ2-1, with 9 bases aligning to TRBD2. The trim removed 7 bases at V and 7 bases at J, leaving 11 bases unmatched. The germline gives CDR1 WSHSY, CDR2 SAAADI. This CDR3 region has 15 residues. The chain's CDR3 is CASTKREATGNEQFF. The CDR3 DNA is TGCGCCAGCACGAAGCGGGAGGCGACAGGGAATGAGCAGTTCTTC.

This chain connects TRBV5-6 to TRBJ1-6; 7 bases fit TRBD1. The CDR3 covers 14 residues. The ends lost 0 bases at V and 9 bases at J; junction bases unmatched: 3. Germline V lookup: CDR1 SGHDT, CDR2 YYEEEE. Here the CDR3 DNA reads TGTGCCAGCAGCTTGGAACAGGGGACTTCACCCCTCCACTTT. Residues: CASSLEQGTSPLHF.

The rearrangement joins TRBV4-1 to TRBJ1-6; D uncertain. Germline CDR1 reads MGHRA; CDR2 reads YSYEKL. Trimming cost V 3 bases and J 5 bases, with 11 bases left between them. The CDR3 consists of 15 residues. In DNA form, the CDR3 reads TGCGCCAGCAGCCAGCCAAGAGAGGATAATTCACCCCTCCACTTT. Translation: CASSQPREDNSPLHF.

This clone is a singleton in its sample. The V and J genes are TRBV29-1 and TRBJ1-5, with D hard to call. Between the trimmed V and J ends, which lost 4 bases and 7 bases, there was a span of 11 bases. CDR1 and CDR2 (germline): SQVTM, ANQGSEA. This CDR3 has 12 amino acids. The CDR3 spells CSVVEGGQPQHF. In nucleotides, the CDR3 is TGCAGCGTTGTGGAGGGTGGGCAGCCCCAGCATTTT.

The table lists this clone with a count of one. The chain joins TRBV6-1 to TRBJ2-2; TRBD1 agrees at 8 bases. CDR1 is MNHNS, CDR2 SASEGT, per germline. V dropped 3 bases and J dropped 0; count of bases not matched to a gene: 3. The CDR3 length is 16 residues. The chain's CDR3 is CASSDLTGANTGELFF. DNA for the CDR3: TGTGCCAGCAGTGACTTGACAGGGGCGAACACCGGGGAGCTGTTTTTT.

The V and J genes are TRBV12-5 and TRBJ1-2; 9 bases fit TRBD1. The CDR3 loop spans 16 amino acids. J gave up 5 bases and V 4 bases, and 11 bases lay outside the gene matches. The germline V gene encodes CDR1 LGHNT and CDR2 FRNRAP. CDR3 nucleotide sequence: TGTGCTAGTGGTTCCACCGGACAGGGGAATCAATATGGCTACACCTTC. Its protein is CASGSTGQGNQYGYTF. Together with reference TRBV12-5 and TRBJ1-2, the CDR3 gives the full variable domain: DARVTQTPRHKVTEMGQEVTMRCQPILGHNTVFWYRQTMMQGLELLAYFRNRAPLDDSGMPKDRFSAEMPDATLATLKIQPSEPRDSAVYFCASGSTGQGNQYGYTFGSGTRLTVV.

This chain joins TRBV3-1 (or the pseudogene TRBV3-2) and TRBJ1-1; D ambiguous. The CDR3 contains 15 residues. V lost 0 bases to trimming and J lost 2 bases, with 10 bases between them. Germline V gene sequence: CDR1 LGHDT, CDR2 YNNKEL (reference sequence). CDR3 nucleotide sequence: TGTGCCAGCAGCCAAGATTTATCGGTAAACACTGAAGCTTTCTTT. The encoded protein is CASSQDLSVNTEAFF.

The chain joins TRBV7-2 to TRBJ1-3, with D perhaps matching TRBD1 (5 bases). Germline V gives CDR1 SGHTA, CDR2 FQGNSA. Between the trimmed V and J ends, which lost 4 bases and 7 bases, there was a span of 14 bases. The CDR3 is made up of 14 amino acids. This chain's CDR3 is CASSSGAGGNTIYF. The CDR3 coding sequence is TGTGCCAGCAGCTCCGGGGCCGGAGGGAACACCATATATTTT.

This clone was detected only once. The V and J genes are TRBV3-1 (or the pseudogene TRBV3-2) and TRBJ1-2, with TRBD1 as a possible D gene (6 bases). The CDR3 runs to 14 residues. V lost 2 bases, J lost 8 bases, and 15 bases lay in between. The germline V gene encodes CDR1 LGHDT and CDR2 YNNKEL (reference sequence). CDR3 loop: CASSQNRRTEGYTF. DNA of the CDR3: TGTGCCAGCAGCCAAAATCGACGGACAGAGGGCTACACCTTC.

The gene calls are TRBV9 and TRBJ1-2; D is unresolved. V was clipped by 4 bases and J by 3 bases, with 13 bases between them. Germline V gives CDR1 SGDLS, CDR2 YYNGEE. The CDR3 totals 14 residues. The CDR3: CASSPGVADYGYTF. The CDR3 DNA follows: TGTGCCAGCAGCCCTGGTGTCGCGGACTATGGCTACACCTTC.

Concerning this clone itself: Additional DNA sequences in this sample encode the identical CDR3. The rearrangement joins TRBV12-3 or TRBV12-4 to TRBJ1-2; D not certain. There are 13 residues in the CDR3. V was cut by 1 base and J by 2 bases, with 5 bases left in between. The CDR3 sequence is CASSLGQNYGYTF. CDR3 coding DNA: TGTGCCAGCAGTTTAGGCCAGAACTATGGCTACACCTTC.

A remark on this clone: A read error may account for a junction end that differs from germline. V and J are TRBV7-7 and TRBJ2-1, with 10 bases identical to TRBD2. Germline CDR1 is SSHAT and CDR2 is FNYEAQ (reference sequence). The CDR3 covers 16 residues. In DNA, the CDR3 is TGTGCTAGCAGCTTAGGGCTAGCGGGAGCCGGCAATGAGCAGTTCTTC. Its translation: CASSLGLAGAGNEQFF.

This chain links TRBV6-6 with TRBJ1-1; the match to TRBD1 covers 9 bases. After removal of 5 bases from V and 1 base from J, the junction contained 8 bases not matched to a gene. The CDR3 length is 16 residues. The germline V gene encodes CDR1 MNHNY and CDR2 SVGAGI (reference sequence). The CDR3 reads CASSTGTGMGNTEAFF. CDR3 coding DNA: TGTGCCAGCAGTACCGGGACAGGGATGGGGAACACTGAAGCTTTCTTT.

The chain joins TRBV5-4 to TRBJ1-1; 7 bases agree with TRBD1. Looked up from germline, CDR1 is SGHNT and CDR2 is YYREEE (reference sequence). The CDR3 is 14 amino acids. The V gene end was trimmed by 2 bases and the J gene end by 6 bases; junction bases not matched to a gene: 7. CDR3 nucleotides: TGTGCCAGCAGCTTTCCGGGACAGACCGCTGAAGCTTTCTTT. Residues: CASSFPGQTAEAFF.

The chain combines TRBV15 with TRBJ1-3, with 7 bases that match TRBD1. The CDR3 spans 17 residues. V lost 5 bases, J lost 2 bases, and 12 bases stayed unmatched. The V gene's germline CDR1 is LNHNV and CDR2 YYDKDF (reference sequence). The CDR3 DNA reads TGTGCCACCAGCCTGACAGGGCGCCCGCGGACTGGAAACACCATATATTTT. The encoded protein is CATSLTGRPRTGNTIYF.

The chain joins TRBV7-8 to TRBJ1-1; possible D gene TRBD1, 6 bases. The ends were cut back, 2 bases at V and 3 bases at J, with 25 bases in the middle. This CDR3 spans 19 amino acids. CDR1 SGHVS and CDR2 FQNEAQ come from the germline V gene. CDR3 amino acids: CASSLPTQGPHRGDTEAFF. As DNA, the CDR3 is TGTGCCAGCAGCTTACCCACGCAGGGGCCCCACCGGGGTGACACTGAAGCTTTCTTT.

V is TRBV4-2 and J is TRBJ2-7; TRBD1 is a possible D gene (5 bases). The length of the CDR3 is 13 residues. Germline V lookup: CDR1 LGHNA, CDR2 YNFKEQ. Trimming removed 1 base from V and 3 bases from J, with 7 bases in between. CDR3 in DNA: TGTGCCAGCAGCCAAGTAGGGGACTACGAGCAGTACTTC. Its protein is CASSQVGDYEQYF.

The gene calls are TRBV29-1 and TRBJ1-4; D is unclear. V lost 4 bases, J lost 7 bases, and 4 bases lay in between. CDR3 length: 10 amino acids. Germline V CDR1 and CDR2: SQVTM, ANQGSEA. The CDR3 region is CSVASEKLFF. DNA of the CDR3: TGCAGCGTTGCTAGTGAAAAACTGTTTTTT.

The rearrangement uses TRBV18 and TRBJ2-7, with D tentatively TRBD1 (5 bases). This CDR3 contains 16 residues. CDR1 is KGHSH, CDR2 LQKENI, per germline. The germline V and J ends were trimmed by 1 base and 2 bases, with 15 bases remaining between them. CDR3 sequence: CASSPLRQGTTYEQYF. The DNA of the CDR3 is TGTGCCAGCTCACCACTGAGGCAGGGAACCACCTACGAGCAGTACTTC.

The rearrangement links TRBV5-6 to TRBJ1-5; 10 nucleotides match TRBD1. This CDR3 spans 16 amino acids. Germline V gene sequence: CDR1 SGHDT, CDR2 YYEEEE. With 2 bases clipped from V and 6 bases from J, the junction kept 8 bases outside the gene matches. The CDR3 nucleotides are TGTGCCAGCAGCTTTACGGGACAGGGGTCCCCTCAGCCCCAGCATTTT. This translates into CASSFTGQGSPQPQHF.

The chain recombines TRBV7-3 with TRBJ2-2, with 8 bases that match TRBD1. V lost 4 bases and J lost 0; bases outside the gene matches: 10. The CDR3 consists of 18 residues. Germline lookup yields CDR1 SGHTA and CDR2 FQGTGA. CDR3 coding DNA: TGTGCCAGCAGCTATAGGTCCGGGACAGGAACGAACACCGGGGAGCTGTTTTTT. Translating gives CASSYRSGTGTNTGELFF.

This rearrangement joins TRBV6-6 to TRBJ1-5, with D maybe TRBD1 (6 bases). Trimming stripped 4 bases from V and 4 bases from J, with 11 bases between. This CDR3 contains 14 residues. Per germline, CDR1 MNHNY and CDR2 SVGAGI (reference sequence). CDR3 DNA: TGTGCCAGCAGTTCGGGGGGGCTAAATCAGCCCCAGCATTTT. It translates to CASSSGGLNQPQHF.

This chain joins TRBV9 and TRBJ1-1, with D perhaps TRBD1 (5 bases). V shed 4 bases and J shed 4 bases, with 11 bases lying between them. CDR1 is SGDLS and CDR2 is YYNGEE in the germline V gene. There are 13 residues in the CDR3. The CDR3 nucleotides read TGTGCCAGCAGCAGACAGTGGGGCACTGAAGCTTTCTTT. The encoded protein is CASSRQWGTEAFF. Full variable domain (remainder filled in from reference TRBV9 and TRBJ1-1): DSGVTQTPKHLITATGQRVTLRCSPRSGDLSVYWYQQSLDQGLQFLIQYYNGEERAKGNILERFSAQQFPDLHSELNLSSLELGDSALYFCASSRQWGTEAFFGQGTRLTVV.

CDR3 in amino acids: CASSLQTGQLNTEAFF. The CDR3 nucleotides read TGTGCCAGCAGCCTCCAGACGGGACAGCTGAACACTGAAGCTTTCTTT. The chain carries TRBV4-2 and TRBJ1-1; 7 nucleotides agree with TRBD1. CDR1 is LGHNA, CDR2 YNFKEQ, per germline. This CDR3 is 16 amino acids long. Trimming at V came to 4 bases and at J to 0 bases, leaving 8 bases not matched to a gene.

This clone appeared a single time. This chain joins TRBV21-1 and TRBJ1-2; the tabulated D call, TRBD1, remains unverified against the DNA. TRBV21-1 is a pseudogene locus. CDR3 length: 15 amino acids. The CDR3 here is CASSKEGVLGHGYTF. As DNA, the CDR3 is TGTGCCAGCAGCAAAGAAGGGGTGCTGGGGCATGGCTACACCTTC.

This chain links TRBV7-9 with TRBJ1-4, with 7 bases fitting TRBD1. Trimming at V came to 6 bases and at J to 7 bases, leaving 5 bases not matched to a gene. This CDR3 contains 13 residues. Germline CDR1 reads SEHNR; CDR2 reads FQNEAQ (reference sequence). In nucleotides, the CDR3 is TGTGCCAGCAGACCCACAGGGGCTGAAAAACTGTTTTTT. Protein sequence: CASRPTGAEKLFF.

The V and J genes are TRBV20-1 and TRBJ2-5; D uncertain. Germline V gene sequence: CDR1 DFQATT, CDR2 SNEGSKA (reference sequence). Trimming stripped 1 base from V and 5 bases from J, with 5 bases between. The CDR3 totals 11 residues. The CDR3 sequence: CSARAYETQYF. In nucleotides, the CDR3 is TGCAGTGCTAGAGCCTATGAGACCCAGTACTTC.

The gene calls are TRBV5-1 and TRBJ2-1, with D possibly being TRBD1 (5 bases). This CDR3 contains 16 residues. Germline CDR1 reads SGHRS; CDR2 reads YFSETQ. The V end lost 4 bases, the J end lost 0 bases, and 14 bases lay between the germline ends. This CDR3 is CASSPRQQVSYNEQFF. The CDR3 nucleotides read TGCGCCAGCAGCCCGCGACAGCAAGTCTCCTACAATGAGCAGTTCTTC.

Only a few counts were recorded for this clone. The chain has TRBV2 and TRBJ1-4; maybe TRBD1 (5 bases). CDR3 length: 12 amino acids. V was clipped by 3 bases and J by 7 bases, with 6 bases between them. CDR1 and CDR2 from the germline V gene are SNHLY and FYNNEI. CDR3 nucleotides: TGTGCCAGCAGTGACAGGGTTGAAAAACTGTTTTTT. The encoded protein is CASSDRVEKLFF.

The table lists this clone with a count of one. The gene calls are TRBV19 and TRBJ1-5, with D tentatively TRBD1 (5 bases). Trimming stripped 7 bases from V and 4 bases from J, with 23 bases between. This CDR3 contains 17 residues. Germline V gene data show CDR1 as LNHDA and CDR2 as SQIVND (reference sequence). Here the CDR3 reads CASTKPQGPQGNQPQHF. CDR3 nucleotides: TGTGCCAGTACCAAACCCCAGGGCCCTCAGGGAAATCAGCCCCAGCATTTT.